This TCR beta chain is from a study of vaccination effects on CD4 cells after COVID-19. The table came from immunoSEQ multiplex PCR; TCRdb's copy has only in-frame clones and leaves some out. The table includes 55,000 to 65,000 clones, roughly 81% detected once. The germline V gene encodes CDR1 SGHTA and CDR2 FQGNSA. The V gene lost 6 bases and the J gene lost 0 bases, with 14 bases spanning the gap. This CDR3 contains 15 residues. Pools of viral peptides were used by the ViraFEST assay to expand antigen-specific CD4+ T cells ahead of sequencing. After about 10 days in culture, the CD4+ T cells were isolated. Remarks on this clone: Its antigen is unidentified.

Sequenced material: CD4+ T cells from PBMCs cultured with HCoV-229E spike peptides, taken before COVID-19 vaccination. The TCR was taken from a human donor who received a COVID-19 vaccine. The chain recombines TRBV7-2 with TRBJ1-2, with a possible D match to TRBD1 (6 bases). The CDR3 loop reads CASSTGLTTNYGYTF. The DNA of the CDR3 is TGTGCCAGCAGTACAGGGCTTACCACTAACTATGGCTACACCTTC.